A single sample is the source of the 22 T cell receptor beta chains below, sequenced in a study of blood T cell repertoires in COVID-19. Profiled with immunoSEQ multiplex PCR; TCRdb holds only in-frame clones, not every one. The sample lists about 340,000 clones; about 93% were seen once. Sequencing used peripheral blood. The receptors stem from a woman under 30 who had recovered from COVID-19.

The chain is built from TRBV2 and TRBJ1-5, with 7 bases aligning to TRBD1. The germline CDR1 and CDR2 sequences are SNHLY and FYNNEI. V dropped 3 bases and J dropped 7; count of bases not matched to a gene: 12. CDR3 length: 16 residues. The CDR3 loop is CASSEFQTGFEQPQHF. The CDR3 nucleotides are TGTGCCAGCAGTGAGTTCCAGACAGGGTTCGAGCAGCCCCAGCATTTT.

The chain recombines TRBV24-1 with TRBJ2-1; possible D gene TRBD2, 6 bases. The germline V gene has CDR1 KGHDR and CDR2 SFDVKD. The CDR3 sequence is 15 residues long. V dropped 8 bases and J dropped 4 bases, with 17 bases sitting between them. CDR3: CATTAPGSGYNEQFF. For the CDR3, the DNA is TGTGCCACCACCGCCCCGGGTAGCGGATACAATGAGCAGTTCTTC.

This clone was found a few times. This chain connects TRBV18 to TRBJ2-7; TRBD2 might be the D (5 bases). The CDR3 has 14 residues. CDR1 and CDR2 (germline): KGHSH, LQKENI. V was shortened by 2 bases and J by 0 bases, with 8 bases between the two germline ends. The CDR3 here is CASSPSGVSYEQYV. CDR3 nucleotides: TGTGCCAGCTCACCATCCGGGGTCTCCTACGAGCAGTACGTC.

This chain's CDR3 is CASSQSGGRTEAFF. CDR3 nucleotides: TGCGCCAGCAGCCAATCGGGGGGCAGGACTGAAGCTTTCTTT. The V and J genes are TRBV4-1 and TRBJ1-1, with D possibly matching TRBD1 (6 bases). Germline V CDR1 and CDR2: MGHRA, YSYEKL. V gave up 2 bases and J gave up 5 bases, with 12 bases separating them. This CDR3 contains 14 residues.

This sequence joins TRBV6-5 and TRBJ1-5, with 7 bases lining up with TRBD1. This CDR3 has 15 amino acids. The V gene's germline CDR1 is MNHEY and CDR2 SVGAGI. V dropped 6 bases and J dropped 7; count of bases not matched to a gene: 12. CDR3 DNA: TGTGCCAGCAGACCCCGACAGGGTTTAATCCAGCCCCAGCATTTT. This codes for CASRPRQGLIQPQHF.

This chain joins TRBV18 and TRBJ2-3, with 9 bases matching TRBD2. Looked up from germline, CDR1 is KGHSH and CDR2 is LQKENI. The CDR3 loop spans 17 amino acids. V lost 3 bases and J lost 1; bases outside the gene matches: 8. As DNA, the CDR3 is TGTGCCAGCTCACCGCACGGGACTAGCAGCCGCACAGATACGCAGTATTTT. It is translated as CASSPHGTSSRTDTQYF.

The chain links TRBV6-4 to TRBJ2-1; perhaps TRBD2 as D (6 bases). The germline gives CDR1 MRHNA, CDR2 SNTAGT. The CDR3 is 13 residues long. Trimming removed 4 bases at V and 4 bases at J, with 8 bases between. The DNA of the CDR3 is TGTGCCAGCAGTGGGGGACTTTACAATGAGCAGTTCTTC. Residues: CASSGGLYNEQFF.

J is TRBJ2-1 and V is TRBV3-1 (or the pseudogene TRBV3-2), with 12 positions matching TRBD2. Germline CDR1 reads LGHDT; CDR2 reads YNNKEL (reference sequence). The J segment lost 7 bases and the V segment lost 3 bases, leaving 13 bases of the junction unmatched. CDR3 length: 18 amino acids. The CDR3 DNA reads TGTGCCAGCAGCCACCTTAGCCTACTAGCGGGAGGCCAGAATGAGCAGTTCTTC. Translation: CASSHLSLLAGGQNEQFF.

This clone was observed once. V usage is TRBV5-1 and J usage is TRBJ1-2, with a weak D call TRBD1 (5 bases). Trimming removed 1 base from V and 2 bases from J, with 12 bases in between. Germline CDR1 SGHRS, CDR2 YFSETQ. The CDR3 runs to 15 residues. The CDR3 coding sequence is TGCGCCAGCAGCTTGATTGGAGGGACCAACTATGGCTACACCTTC. Protein sequence: CASSLIGGTNYGYTF.

The chain carries TRBV11-2 and TRBJ2-1, with 7 bases aligning to TRBD2. Germline assignment: CDR1 SGHAT and CDR2 FQNNGV. J gave up 8 bases and V 5 bases, and 18 bases lay outside the gene matches. The CDR3 length is 17 residues. CDR3 sequence reads: CASSIGPVGGRRYEQFF. The CDR3 DNA sequence: TGTGCCAGCAGCATTGGCCCGGTGGGCGGGAGAAGGTATGAGCAGTTCTTC.

The rearrangement uses TRBV6-5 and TRBJ1-4; no clear D gene. The V end was cut by 2 bases, the J end by 4 bases, with 11 bases between. Per the germline V gene, CDR1 is MNHEY and CDR2 is SVGAGI. This CDR3 comprises 15 residues. This CDR3 is CASSYRAGYNEKLFF. CDR3 in DNA: TGTGCCAGCAGTTACAGGGCGGGATATAATGAAAAACTGTTTTTT.

The chain couples TRBV27 to TRBJ2-7, with D possibly TRBD2 on 6 matching bases. This CDR3 comprises 14 residues. CDR1 MNHEY and CDR2 SMNVEV come from the germline V gene (reference sequence). The ends were cut back, 6 bases at V and 2 bases at J, with 14 bases in the middle. CDR3 in DNA: TGTGCCAGCAGGGAGGGGATCGGGACCTACGAGCAGTACGTC. Its translation is CASREGIGTYEQYV.

The rearrangement links TRBV7-9 to TRBJ1-3; D not resolved. Trimming removed 4 bases from V and 4 bases from J, with 14 bases in between. In germline, CDR1 is SEHNR, CDR2 FQNEAQ (reference sequence). The CDR3 runs 15 residues. This CDR3 is CASSSPGEFGNTIYF. The CDR3 DNA is TGTGCCAGCAGCTCCCCCGGGGAATTCGGAAACACCATATATTTT.

The chain recombines TRBV2 with TRBJ1-5, with 7 nucleotides matching TRBD1. The CDR3 is 17 amino acids. CDR1 is SNHLY, CDR2 FYNNEI, per germline. V lost 1 base and J lost 5; bases outside the gene matches: 11. The CDR3 sequence: CASSEGRTTGIDQPQHF. The CDR3 nucleotides are TGTGCCAGCAGTGAAGGGCGAACGACAGGGATCGATCAGCCCCAGCATTTT.

The chain employs TRBV30 and TRBJ1-6; no definite D call. The V and J ends lost 1 base and 7 bases respectively, with 14 bases between them. CDR3 size: 15 residues. Germline CDR1 GTSNPN, CDR2 SVGIG (reference sequence). Written as DNA, the CDR3 is TGTGCCTGGAGTGCTGGTCTCTTCCAGAATTCACCCCTCCACTTT. This translates into CAWSAGLFQNSPLHF.

V usage is TRBV3-1 (or the pseudogene TRBV3-2) and J usage is TRBJ2-7; the match to TRBD1 covers 7 bases. Germline V gene sequence: CDR1 LGHDT, CDR2 YNNKEL (reference sequence). After removal of 3 bases from V and 2 bases from J, the junction contained 16 bases not matched to a gene. CDR3 length: 18 residues. The CDR3 DNA sequence: TGTGCCAGCAGCCAGGACCGAAACCCCGGACAGGATGCCTACGAGCAGTACGTC. Protein product: CASSQDRNPGQDAYEQYV.

V gene TRBV6-1 combines with J gene TRBJ2-7, with 13 nucleotides matching TRBD2. The CDR3 has 15 amino acids. J lost 3 bases, V lost 3 bases, and 2 bases had no gene match. Germline V gene data show CDR1 as MNHNS and CDR2 as SASEGT. CDR3: CASSERLAGGYEQYV. The CDR3 DNA reads TGTGCCAGCAGTGAGAGACTAGCGGGAGGCTACGAGCAGTACGTC.

The chain carries TRBV27 and TRBJ2-2; no definite D call. The CDR3 contains 15 residues. Germline CDR1 and CDR2: MNHEY and SMNVEV (reference sequence). V dropped 1 base and J dropped 4 bases, with 10 bases sitting between them. The CDR3 region has the DNA TGTGCCAGCAGTTTATTTTCCCCCCGCACCGGGGAGCTGTTTTTT. Translated, it gives CASSLFSPRTGELFF.

The count of this clone is one. V is TRBV10-1 and J is TRBJ2-1; 12 bases agree with TRBD2. This CDR3 is built from 15 residues. The V segment lost 9 bases and the J segment 7 bases; nucleotides outside the gene matches: 10. Germline values: CDR1 WNHNN, CDR2 SYGVQD (reference sequence). The CDR3 reads CARASGRGFGNEQFF. In DNA, the CDR3 is TGCGCCAGGGCTAGCGGGAGGGGTTTCGGGAATGAGCAGTTCTTC.

This chain joins TRBV5-1 and TRBJ2-5; a possible D gene is TRBD1 (6 bases). Germline lookup yields CDR1 SGHRS and CDR2 YFSETQ. The CDR3 contains 15 residues. The V end was cut by 0 bases, the J end by 3 bases, with 12 bases between. This CDR3 reads CASSLDTGNEETQYF. CDR3 DNA sequence: TGCGCCAGCAGCTTGGATACAGGGAACGAAGAGACCCAGTACTTC.

This chain connects TRBV7-4 to TRBJ2-7, with TRBD1 matching 8 bases. Germline CDR1 reads SGHVT; CDR2 reads SQSDAQ. CDR3 length: 13 residues. J lost 5 bases, V lost 8 bases, and 8 bases had no gene match. CDR3: CASPGQGGDEQYV. DNA for the CDR3: TGTGCCAGCCCCGGACAGGGAGGTGACGAGCAGTACGTC.

The chain carries TRBV10-1 and TRBJ2-1, with 9 bases aligning to TRBD1. The CDR3 sequence is 16 residues long. The V gene end was trimmed by 5 bases and the J gene end by 7 bases; junction bases not matched to a gene: 12. Per germline, CDR1 WNHNN and CDR2 SYGVQD (reference sequence). CDR3 amino acids: CASSRPQGATGNEQFF. CDR3 coding DNA: TGCGCCAGCAGTAGACCACAGGGGGCCACGGGGAATGAGCAGTTCTTC.